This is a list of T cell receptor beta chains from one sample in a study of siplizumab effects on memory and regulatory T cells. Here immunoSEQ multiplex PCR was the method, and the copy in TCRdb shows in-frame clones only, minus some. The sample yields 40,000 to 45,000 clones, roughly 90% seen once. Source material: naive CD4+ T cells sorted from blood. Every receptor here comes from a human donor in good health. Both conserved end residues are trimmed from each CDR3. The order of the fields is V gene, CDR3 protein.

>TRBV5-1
ATEVTSGGNEQF
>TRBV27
ASSLKRTGVRGVGYT
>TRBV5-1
ASSVSGSSGANVLT
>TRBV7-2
ASSLTREGELF
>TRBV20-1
SARTGLEQY
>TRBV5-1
ASSPQGRDREGG
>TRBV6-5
ASRTIYEQY
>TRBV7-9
ASSLVGSEAF
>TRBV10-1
ASSDGLADAYEQY
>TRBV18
ASSPGNPRATNEKLF
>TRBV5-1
ASRTSGGPFNEQF
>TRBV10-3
AISRSSGANVLT
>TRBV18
ASSPIQETQY
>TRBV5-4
ASSSVLAGANSYNEQF
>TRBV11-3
ASSSRGGNTEAF
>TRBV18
ASSPPGTSGPETQY
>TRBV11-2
ASSLDLGSNEQF
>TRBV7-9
ASSSLTEAF
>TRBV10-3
AISDSNSPLH
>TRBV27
ASSTNPRGYGYT
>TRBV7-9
ASSPGTATYEQY
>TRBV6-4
ASSVSPPGTGGPETEAF
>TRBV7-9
ASSSTGTSTDTQY
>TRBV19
ASSIWDGGRETQY
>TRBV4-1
ASSQFDGSTNEKLF
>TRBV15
ATSTTQAGETQY
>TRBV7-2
ASSLNQPDTQY
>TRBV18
ASSPLGGRGSGANVLT
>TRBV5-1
ASGLSGAINEKLF
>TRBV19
ASSYPRASGNTIY
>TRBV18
ASSGSERGEQY
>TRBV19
ASRPRDRQETQY
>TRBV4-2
ASSPLGGQGTEAF
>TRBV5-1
ASSLGADTQY
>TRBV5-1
ASRTGRETQY
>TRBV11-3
ARRLVGNQPQH
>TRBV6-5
ASKKGVAYEQY
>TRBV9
ASSAGTPINVLT
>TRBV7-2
ASSPRLAGGVEQY
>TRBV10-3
AISGIGRGITEAF
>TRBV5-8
ASPRGQAVHNEQF